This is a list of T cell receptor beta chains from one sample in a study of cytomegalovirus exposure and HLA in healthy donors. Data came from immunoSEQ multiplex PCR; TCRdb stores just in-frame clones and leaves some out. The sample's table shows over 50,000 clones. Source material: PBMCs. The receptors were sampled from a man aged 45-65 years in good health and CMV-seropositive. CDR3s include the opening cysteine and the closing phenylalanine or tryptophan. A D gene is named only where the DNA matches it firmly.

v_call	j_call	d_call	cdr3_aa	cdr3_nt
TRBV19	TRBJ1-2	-	CASSIEGAAPYGYTF	TGTGCCAGTAGTATAGAAGGGGCAGCCCCCTATGGCTACACCTTC
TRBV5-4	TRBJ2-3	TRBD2	CASSLGLAGGEDKQYF	TGTGCCAGCAGCTTGGGCCTAGCGGGGGGGGAAGATAAGCAGTATTTT
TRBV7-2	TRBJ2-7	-	CASSSRRRSYEQYF	TGTGCCAGCAGCTCGCGTCGGAGGAGCTACGAGCAGTACTTC
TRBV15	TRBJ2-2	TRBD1	CATSRTGDTGELFF	TGTGCCACCAGCAGGACAGGGGACACCGGGGAGCTGTTTTTT
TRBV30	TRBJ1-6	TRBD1	CAWSGQGPNSPLHF	TGTGCCTGGAGTGGACAGGGTCCGAATTCACCCCTCCACTTT
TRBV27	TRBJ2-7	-	CASSRDWTVREQYF	TGTGCCAGCAGTAGGGACTGGACCGTTAGGGAGCAGTACTTC
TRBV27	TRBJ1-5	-	CASSLGGLSNQPQHF	TGTGCCAGCAGTTTAGGGGGACTTAGCAATCAGCCCCAGCATTTT
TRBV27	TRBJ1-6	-	CASSRPEGVNSPLHF	TGTGCCAGCAGTCGCCCCGAGGGGGTGAATTCACCCCTCCACTTT
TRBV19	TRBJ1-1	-	CATHRLGRTEAFF	TGTGCCACTCACAGGTTGGGTCGGACTGAAGCTTTCTTT
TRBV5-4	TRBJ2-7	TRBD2	CASSPGLAGGQSSYEQYF	TGTGCCAGCAGCCCGGGACTAGCGGGGGGACAGAGCTCCTACGAGCAGTACTTC
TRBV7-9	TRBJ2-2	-	CASSPGLAANTGELFF	TGTGCCAGCAGCCCGGGTCTGGCCGCCAACACCGGGGAGCTGTTTTTT
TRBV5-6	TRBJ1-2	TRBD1	CASSLEGQPINYGYTF	TGTGCCAGCAGCTTGGAGGGACAGCCGATTAACTATGGCTACACCTTC
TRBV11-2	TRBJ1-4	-	CASSLSRGIGEKLFF	TGTGCCAGCAGCCTTAGTAGAGGGATTGGTGAAAAACTGTTTTTT
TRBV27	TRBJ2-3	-	CASSLRAGRSTDTQYF	TGTGCCAGCAGTTTGCGGGCAGGACGTAGCACAGATACGCAGTATTTT
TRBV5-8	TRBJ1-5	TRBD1	CASSDRVSGNQPQHF	TGTGCCAGCAGCGACAGGGTGAGTGGCAATCAGCCCCAACATTTT
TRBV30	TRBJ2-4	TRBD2	CAMGGWGGKNIQYF	TGTGCCATGGGCGGATGGGGGGGAAAAAACATTCAGTACTTC
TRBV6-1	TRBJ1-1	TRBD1	CASSERAGGRGDTEAFF	TGTGCCAGCAGTGAACGGGCGGGGGGCAGGGGGGACACTGAAGCTTTCTTT
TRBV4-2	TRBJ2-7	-	CASRQVGYEQYF	TGTGCCAGCAGACAAGTCGGCTACGAGCAGTACTTC
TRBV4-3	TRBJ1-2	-	CASSQVGGYGYTF	TGCGCCAGCAGCCAAGTCGGGGGTTACGGCTACACCTTC
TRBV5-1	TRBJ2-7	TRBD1	CASSLGTGANEQYF	TGCGCCAGCAGCTTGGGGACAGGGGCAAACGAGCAGTACTTC
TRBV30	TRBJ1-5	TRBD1	CAWSAHRGRDQPQHF	TGTGCCTGGAGTGCACACAGGGGTAGAGATCAGCCCCAGCATTTT
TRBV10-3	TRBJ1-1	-	CAISGTGGMTEAFF	TGTGCCATCAGTGGCACGGGGGGTATGACTGAAGCTTTCTTT
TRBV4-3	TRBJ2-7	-	CASSQDLSYEQYF	TGCGCCAGCAGCCAAGATCTCAGCTACGAGCAGTACTTC
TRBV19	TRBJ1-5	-	CASSISRSDYSNQPQHF	TGTGCCAGTAGTATATCGCGGTCCGATTATAGCAATCAGCCCCAGCATTTT
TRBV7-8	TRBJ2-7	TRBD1	CASSTYDPPQGKQYF	TGTGCCAGCAGCACTTATGATCCCCCACAGGGGAAGCAGTACTTC
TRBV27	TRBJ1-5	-	CASSERGGWQPQHF	TGTGCCAGCAGTGAAAGGGGGGGTTGGCAGCCCCAGCATTTT
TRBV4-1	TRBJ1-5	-	CASSQAGDQPQHF	TGCGCCAGCAGCCAGGCAGGGGATCAGCCCCAGCATTTT
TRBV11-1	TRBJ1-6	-	CASSPGSTYNSPLHF	TGTGCCAGCAGCCCGGGAAGTACCTATAATTCACCCCTCCACTTT
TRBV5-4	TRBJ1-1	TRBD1	CASRPGQGPEAFF	TGTGCCAGCAGACCGGGACAGGGGCCTGAAGCTTTCTTT
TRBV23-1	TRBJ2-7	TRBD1	CASSQPAGTGYEQYF	TGCGCCAGCAGTCAACCGGCCGGGACAGGATACGAGCAGTACTTC
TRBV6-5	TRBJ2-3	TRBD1	CASSLGDRVPDTQYF	TGTGCCAGCAGCCTGGGGGACAGGGTCCCAGATACGCAGTATTTT
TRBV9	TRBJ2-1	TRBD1	CASSVVGQGYNEQFF	TGTGCCAGCAGCGTAGTGGGACAGGGTTACAATGAGCAGTTCTTC
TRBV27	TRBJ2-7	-	CASSFAGQGGYEQYF	TGTGCCAGCAGTTTCGCTGGGCAGGGAGGCTACGAGCAGTACTTC
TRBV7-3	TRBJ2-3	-	CASAKGVRGSTDTQYF	TGTGCCAGCGCTAAAGGGGTGAGGGGGAGCACAGATACGCAGTATTTT
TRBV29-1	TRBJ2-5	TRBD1	CSGTTGGGETQYF	TGCAGCGGTACGACAGGGGGTGGGGAGACCCAGTACTTC
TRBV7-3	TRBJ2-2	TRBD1	CASRMTGVGGELFF	TGTGCCAGCAGAATGACAGGGGTGGGCGGGGAGCTGTTTTTT
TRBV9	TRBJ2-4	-	CASSVGGLGVAKNIQYF	TGTGCCAGCAGCGTAGGGGGGCTAGGGGTAGCCAAAAACATTCAGTACTTC
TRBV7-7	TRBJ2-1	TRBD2	CASSHGAGGDNEQFF	TGTGCTAGCAGCCACGGAGCGGGAGGCGACAATGAGCAGTTCTTC
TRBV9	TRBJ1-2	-	CASSAYAVGDYGYTF	TGTGCCAGCAGCGCCTACGCGGTGGGAGATTATGGCTACACCTTC
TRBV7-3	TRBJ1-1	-	CASSPFPGTEAFF	TGTGCCAGCAGCCCCTTTCCGGGCACTGAAGCTTTCTTT
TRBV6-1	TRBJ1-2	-	CASSEAGRAGGYTF	TGTGCCAGCAGTGAGGCGGGGAGGGCGGGAGGCTACACCTTC